The 3 T cell receptor beta chains below all came from one sample that was sequenced in a study of STAT3 mutations in large granular lymphocyte leukemia. Regarding the study as a whole: Every T-LGLL patient had at least one immunodominant TCRbeta clonotype.

These receptors have no identified antigens. This table comes from immunoSEQ multiplex PCR, and its TCRdb copy is limited to in-frame clones, with some not included. The sample lists 30,000 to 40,000 clones; more than 75% were seen once. Sequenced input: peripheral blood mononuclear cells. These receptors were taken from a man aged 55 to 70 with T-cell large granular lymphocyte leukemia. Some clones in this sample may be carry-over from other donors' samples.

This sequence joins TRBV19 and TRBJ1-4; D possibly corresponds to TRBD1 (6 bases). There are 13 residues in the CDR3. The germline gives CDR1 LNHDA, CDR2 SQIVND (reference sequence). With 1 base removed from V and 15 bases from J, the gap between germline ends came to 15 bases. The CDR3 protein is CASSIGTVPLLFF. In nucleotides, the CDR3 is TGTGCCAGTAGTATAGGGACAGTCCCGCTCTTGTTTTTT.

The V and J genes are TRBV6-6 and TRBJ1-5, with D unclear. Per the germline V gene, CDR1 is MNHNY and CDR2 is SVGAGI (reference sequence). The length of the CDR3 is 14 residues. The V gene lost 3 bases and the J gene lost 0 bases, with 6 bases spanning the gap. CDR3 loop: CASSYLDSNQPQHF. In DNA form, the CDR3 reads TGTGCCAGCAGTTATTTGGATAGCAATCAGCCCCAGCATTTT.

The CDR3 sequence: CAWTANYGYTF. The CDR3 DNA reads TGTGCCTGGACAGCTAACTATGGCTACACCTTC. The chain combines TRBV30 with TRBJ1-2; D gene ambiguous. Germline lookup yields CDR1 GTSNPN and CDR2 SVGIG (reference sequence). The CDR3 has 11 residues. V was cut by 4 bases and J by 0 bases, with 3 bases left in between.